This T cell receptor (beta chain) emerged from a study of blood T cell repertoires in COVID-19. V was clipped by 4 bases and J by 4 bases, with 12 bases between them. CDR3 length: 14 amino acids. CDR1 KGHSH and CDR2 LQKENI come from the germline V gene. Authors' processing steps: Estimates of nucleated cell counts were drawn from the amplification of reference gene primers. The assay was immunoSEQ multiplex PCR, and TCRdb's table has in-frame clones only and misses some. V, J and clone size are those of that table, while D and trimming were read from the DNA. The sample yields 15,000 to 20,000 clones, 85% to 90% seen once.

This clonotype was obtained from a man aged 65 to 79 with acute or convalescent COVID-19. The sample comprised peripheral blood. The rearrangement links TRBV18 to TRBJ2-3, with D possibly being TRBD2 (5 bases). The chain's CDR3 is CASSLQSRADTQYF. CDR3 in DNA: TGTGCCAGCTCACTTCAGTCGAGGGCAGATACGCAGTATTTT.